The T cell receptor beta chain under discussion was sequenced for a study of CD8 T cells in ankylosing spondylitis. Looked up from germline, CDR1 is SGDLS and CDR2 is YYNGEE. Trimming pared 0 bases from V and 0 bases from J, leaving 10 bases between. CDR3 length equals 16 residues. For TCR beta, libraries came from quantitative 5'-RACE with molecular barcodes. TCRdb re-analysed the 5' RACE reads in MiXCR, keeping a single row per CDR3 protein. The top ten hold about 7.4% of the sample, which has fewer than 30,000 distinct CDR3 sequences, just over 2.5% seen once. This clonotype was detected ten times or more.

The clonotype comes from a female donor with ankylosing spondylitis or in good health (not recorded which). The chain employs TRBV9 and TRBJ1-3, with D hard to call. The specimen was blood, either unsorted or a sorted T cell fraction (not recorded which). The CDR3 region is CASSVGPVSSGNTIYF. CDR3 DNA: TGTGCCAGCAGCGTAGGCCCCGTCAGCTCTGGAAACACCATATATTTT.